These 23 T cell receptor beta chains were all obtained from the same sample, sequenced in a study of a mutant IDH1 vaccine in newly diagnosed glioma. The assay was immunoSEQ multiplex PCR, and TCRdb's table has in-frame clones only and misses some. This table has 10,000 to 15,000 clones, around 77% appearing once. The time point is: week 47, end of study. One vaccine dose held 300 ug of mutant IDH1 20-mer peptide and came with topical imiquimod. These receptors' targets are unknown. The sample here was PBMCs, taken from a glioma patient whose treatment included an IDH1 peptide vaccine. The receptors were sampled from a woman in her forties with glioma.

The chain uses TRBV27 and TRBJ1-2; TRBD1 might be the D (6 bases). CDR3 size: 15 residues. Trimming took off 5 bases at V and 4 bases at J, with 17 bases between the two ends. Germline-derived CDR1 and CDR2 are MNHEY and SMNVEV (reference sequence). The DNA for the CDR3 is TGTGCCAGCAGTCGGGGGCCAAGCACCGTCTATGGCTACACCTTC. It codes for CASSRGPSTVYGYTF.

The rearrangement joins TRBV29-1 to TRBJ1-1; a weak D match, TRBD1 (5 bases). Germline CDR1 is SQVTM and CDR2 is ANQGSEA. This CDR3 region has 14 residues. V lost 6 bases and J lost 0, with 14 bases in between. The CDR3 sequence: CSVTPGGVNTEAFF. CDR3 coding DNA: TGCAGCGTCACCCCCGGGGGGGTGAACACTGAAGCTTTCTTT.

This clone was seen a single time. This chain joins TRBV6-4 and TRBJ2-3, with unresolved D. Germline-derived CDR1 and CDR2 are MRHNA and SNTAGT. The V and J ends lost 6 bases and 1 base respectively, with 14 bases between them. The CDR3 runs 15 residues. Written as DNA, the CDR3 is TGTGCCAGCAGCACGGGCGTATCGGGCACAGATACGCAGTATTTT. Amino acids: CASSTGVSGTDTQYF.

The chain recombines TRBV7-3 with TRBJ2-7; maybe TRBD1 (6 bases). The CDR3 covers 13 residues. CDR1 is SGHTA and CDR2 is FQGTGA in the germline V gene. V lost 6 bases and J 5 bases, leaving 14 bases between the germline ends. The CDR3 DNA follows: TGTGCCAGCAGTTTCCTTGGGGGCCACGAGCAGTACTTC. This encodes CASSFLGGHEQYF.

The chain's CDR3 is CASSQEYIAGLVCYF. CDR3 DNA sequence: TGCGCCAGCAGCCAAGAGTATATAGCGGGACTGGTCTGTTACTTC. The V gene is TRBV4-3, the J gene TRBJ2-7, with 8 bases fitting TRBD2. The germline CDR1 and CDR2 sequences are LGHNA and YSLEER. The CDR3 is 15 amino acids. J lost 13 bases, V lost 0 bases, and 14 bases had no gene match.

This sequence joins TRBV4-1 and TRBJ2-3; 8 positions agree with TRBD2. The trim removed 7 bases at V and 2 bases at J, leaving 8 bases unmatched. CDR3 length equals 15 residues. Looked up from germline, CDR1 is MGHRA and CDR2 is YSYEKL. Here the CDR3 DNA reads TGCGCCAGCACGACCGGGACTAGGGACACAGATACGCAGTATTTT. This sequence encodes CASTTGTRDTDTQYF.

The V call is TRBV6-1, the J call TRBJ1-1; no clear D gene. Germline lookup yields CDR1 MNHNS and CDR2 SASEGT. The CDR3 is made up of 16 amino acids. Deletions cut 0 bases from V and 4 bases from J, with 15 bases between. The CDR3 region has the DNA TGTGCCAGCAGTGAAGCTCCGGGTTTGGGGTTCACTGAAGCTTTCTTT. Its protein product is CASSEAPGLGFTEAFF.

J is TRBJ2-3 and V is TRBV5-4, with 9 bases aligning to TRBD1. Germline CDR1 and CDR2: SGHNT and YYREEE (reference sequence). This CDR3 has 15 amino acids. V lost 3 bases and J lost 5; bases outside the gene matches: 7. This chain's CDR3 is CASSWGQGTGDTQYF. The CDR3 DNA reads as TGTGCCAGCAGCTGGGGACAGGGCACTGGAGATACGCAGTATTTT.

This chain joins TRBV6-1 and TRBJ2-4, with a weak D call TRBD2 (5 bases). The CDR3 is 13 residues long. CDR1 and CDR2 from the germline V gene are MNHNS and SASEGT. The V and J ends lost 6 bases and 8 bases respectively, with 14 bases between them. In DNA, the CDR3 is TGTGCCAGCAGGTCGTCGGGCGGGCACATTCAGTACTTC. Residues: CASRSSGGHIQYF.

This sequence joins TRBV5-1 and TRBJ2-3, with TRBD2 as a possible D gene (7 bases). This CDR3 comprises 16 residues. CDR1 and CDR2 from the germline V gene are SGHRS and YFSETQ. The V and J ends lost 4 bases and 2 bases respectively, with 17 bases between them. CDR3 protein: CASSPRVGGPTDTQYF. The CDR3 bases are TGCGCCAGCAGCCCCCGCGTGGGGGGGCCCACAGATACGCAGTATTTT.

The chain combines TRBV29-1 with TRBJ2-6, with TRBD2 as a possible D gene (6 bases). The V gene lost 4 bases and the J gene lost 0 bases, with 10 bases spanning the gap. The CDR3 consists of 15 residues. Germline loops: CDR1 SQVTM, CDR2 ANQGSEA. The CDR3 is CSVGREPSGANVLTF. The CDR3 coding sequence is TGCAGCGTTGGGAGGGAGCCCTCTGGGGCCAACGTCCTGACTTTC.

V is TRBV7-2 and J is TRBJ2-1, with TRBD2 matching 10 bases. There are 17 residues in the CDR3. CDR1 is SGHTA and CDR2 is FQGNSA in the germline V gene. J was trimmed by 0 bases and V by 1 base; bases with no gene match: 3. Written as DNA, the CDR3 is TGTGCCAGCAGCTTAGGGATAGCGGGAGGCTCCTACAATGAGCAGTTCTTC. Translated, it gives CASSLGIAGGSYNEQFF.

The V gene is TRBV5-8, the J gene TRBJ2-7; no reliable D call. Trimming left V 0 bases short and J 0 bases short, with 7 bases between. This CDR3 has 14 amino acids. Germline CDR1 and CDR2: SGHTS and YDEGEE. The CDR3 sequence is CASSLGGFSYEQYF. DNA of the CDR3: TGTGCCAGCAGCTTGGGGGGATTCTCCTACGAGCAGTACTTC.

V is TRBV6-6 and J is TRBJ1-2; weak D call: TRBD1 (6 bases). This CDR3 comprises 14 residues. Trimming removed 11 bases at V and 5 bases at J, with 21 bases between. Germline V gene sequence: CDR1 MNHNY, CDR2 SVGAGI (reference sequence). The CDR3 spells CAGTRTAGSYGYTF. As DNA, the CDR3 is TGTGCCGGGACGAGGACAGCTGGATCATATGGCTACACCTTC.

The chain employs TRBV14 and TRBJ2-7, with D unresolved. Germline CDR1 reads SGHDN; CDR2 reads FVKESK. V was trimmed by 1 base and J by 3 bases, leaving 10 bases between them. The CDR3 is 14 residues long. CDR3 sequence (DNA): TGTGCCAGCAGCCAAGGGTATTCACTCTACGAGCAGTACTTC. Residues: CASSQGYSLYEQYF.

This chain connects TRBV19 to TRBJ2-1; D gene unclear. Germline CDR1 and CDR2: LNHDA and SQIVND (reference sequence). The CDR3 totals 16 residues. Trimming shortened V by 4 bases and J by 1 base, and 14 bases separated the two germline ends. The CDR3 loop reads CASSSGWGKSYNEQFF. CDR3 nucleotides: TGTGCCAGTAGTAGTGGATGGGGTAAGTCCTACAATGAGCAGTTCTTC.

The CDR3 reads CASSAGTGGPSSYGYTF. The CDR3 DNA reads as TGTGCCAGCAGCGCGGGGACAGGGGGCCCTTCGAGCTATGGCTACACCTTC. The rearrangement uses TRBV7-9 and TRBJ1-2, with 12 nucleotides matching TRBD1. Losses at the gene ends were 5 bases for V and 4 bases for J; bases not matched to a gene: 11. Germline-derived CDR1 and CDR2 are SEHNR and FQNEAQ (reference sequence). This CDR3 is built from 17 residues.

The chain is built from TRBV11-2 and TRBJ1-2; the match to TRBD1 covers 7 bases. The length of the CDR3 is 13 residues. Germline V CDR1 and CDR2: SGHAT, FQNNGV. V shed 5 bases, J shed 5 bases, and the junction held 5 bases outside the gene matches. This CDR3 reads CASSPGQTYGYTF. The CDR3 DNA reads TGTGCCAGCAGCCCGGGACAGACGTATGGCTACACCTTC.

This sequence joins TRBV9 and TRBJ2-1; no firm D call. Germline lookup yields CDR1 SGDLS and CDR2 YYNGEE. V was shortened by 1 base and J by 0 bases, with 11 bases between the two germline ends. This CDR3 comprises 16 residues. CDR3 DNA sequence: TGTGCCAGCAGCGTATCAGGCCTACCCTCCTACAATGAGCAGTTCTTC. It specifies CASSVSGLPSYNEQFF.

This clone was recorded a few times. The V and J genes are TRBV16 and TRBJ1-2; 7 bases map to TRBD1. J gave up 2 bases and V 2 bases, and 8 bases lay outside the gene matches. The CDR3 totals 16 residues. The V gene's germline CDR1 is KGHSY and CDR2 FQNENV. CDR3 amino acids: CASSQDPRGGNYGYTF. Here the CDR3 DNA reads TGTGCCAGCAGCCAAGATCCCAGGGGGGGGAACTATGGCTACACCTTC.

V is TRBV20-1 and J is TRBJ2-3; D is undetermined. The CDR3 loop spans 10 amino acids. Trimming removed 6 bases at V and 4 bases at J, with 5 bases between. Germline V CDR1 and CDR2: DFQATT, SNEGSKA (reference sequence). CDR3 in DNA: TGCAGTGCATGGGCAGATACGCAGTATTTT. This codes for CSAWADTQYF.

V and J are TRBV7-2 and TRBJ2-3; D remains ambiguous. V lost 4 bases to trimming and J lost 3 bases, with 11 bases between them. The CDR3 is made up of 14 amino acids. CDR1 is SGHTA and CDR2 is FQGNSA in the germline V gene. The CDR3 DNA is TGTGCCAGCAGCTCCGTGACTGGGACAGATACGCAGTATTTT. Protein product: CASSSVTGTDTQYF.

The CDR3 region has the DNA TGTGCCAGCGGGAGTCGGGACGAGCAGTACTTC. Its protein is CASGSRDEQYF. The V and J genes are TRBV6-6 and TRBJ2-7; a possible D gene is TRBD2 (5 bases). Between the trimmed V and J ends, which lost 8 bases and 5 bases, there was a span of 10 bases. Germline V CDR1 and CDR2: MNHNY, SVGAGI (reference sequence). This CDR3 is 11 amino acids long.